The 10 T cell receptor beta chains below come from one sample, sequenced in a study of patients and donors after allogeneic stem cell transplantation. TCRdb re-analysed the RT-PCR reads in MiXCR, keeping a single row per CDR3 protein. The sample has about 410,000 distinct CDR3 sequences, around 15% seen once. Sequencing input: blood, either unsorted or a sorted T cell fraction (not recorded which). These receptors all stem from a human donor who was either an allogeneic HSCT recipient or a stem cell or donor lymphocyte infusion donor (not recorded which). It is not recorded whose cells these are; they may come from a transplant donor.

At least ten counts were recorded for this clonotype. CDR3 DNA sequence: TGCAGCGTTGAAGGGGACTACACATCGGAGCTGTTTTTT. It codes for CSVEGDYTSELFF. The chain recombines TRBV29-1 with TRBJ2-2; 7 nucleotides align to TRBD2. This CDR3 has 13 amino acids. Germline CDR1 reads SQVTM; CDR2 reads ANQGSEA. Losses at the gene ends were 1 base for V and 10 bases for J; bases not matched to a gene: 6.

The sample holds a few counts of this clonotype. The chain combines TRBV20-1 with TRBJ2-7; the match to TRBD2 covers 11 bases. Trimming removed 5 bases from V and 1 base from J; junction bases left unmatched: 7. Per germline, CDR1 DFQATT and CDR2 SNEGSKA (reference sequence). The CDR3 contains 15 residues. The DNA of the CDR3 is TGCAGTGCTCCGGTCACTAGCGGGAGATCCTACGAGCAGTACTTC. Encoded protein: CSAPVTSGRSYEQYF.

The sample holds a few counts of this clonotype. The chain carries TRBV18 and TRBJ2-7, with 9 positions matching TRBD1. Losses at the gene ends were 5 bases for V and 4 bases for J; bases not matched to a gene: 9. Germline CDR1 reads KGHSH; CDR2 reads LQKENI. The CDR3 is 15 residues long. CDR3 region: CASSERRGQGYEQYF. The CDR3 DNA reads as TGTGCCAGCTCAGAACGACGGGGACAGGGATACGAGCAGTACTTC.

This clonotype has a handful of counts. This chain connects TRBV21-1 to TRBJ2-1; the table's D gene call, TRBD1, was not cross checked with the DNA. TRBV21-1 constitutes a pseudogene. The CDR3 length is 18 residues. Here the CDR3 DNA reads TGTGCCAGCACCTGCCCCCCCAGGCCAACGCTCTCCTACAATGAGCAGTTCTTC. Translated: CASTCPPRPTLSYNEQFF.

In its sample, this clonotype was seen a few times. The CDR3 coding sequence is TGTGCCAGCAGCCGATGGGACAGACAAGAGACCCAGTACTTC. This translates into CASSRWDRQETQYF. The gene calls are TRBV3-1 and TRBJ2-5; 7 bases are a match to TRBD1. Germline V gene lookup returns CDR1 LGHDT and CDR2 YNNKEL (reference sequence). Losses at the gene ends were 4 bases for V and 2 bases for J; bases not matched to a gene: 4. The CDR3 sequence is 14 residues long.

The rearrangement joins TRBV19 to TRBJ2-5; no clear D. The ends were cut back, 7 bases at V and 5 bases at J, with 14 bases in the middle. The CDR3 extends over 13 amino acids. Germline V gives CDR1 LNHDA, CDR2 SQIVND (reference sequence). In DNA, the CDR3 is TGTGCCAGTACAGCAGTCGTGGGGGAGACCCAGTACTTC. It specifies CASTAVVGETQYF.

The chain has TRBV11-2 and TRBJ2-3; the D gene could be TRBD1 or TRBD2 (6 bases each). This CDR3 spans 18 amino acids. From germline, CDR1 is SGHAT and CDR2 FQNNGV. The V gene lost 4 bases and the J gene lost 0 bases, with 20 bases spanning the gap. The CDR3, as DNA: TGTGCCAGCAGCTATCTTGCCGGGGGCTCCCCTAGCACAGATACGCAGTATTTT. The encoded protein is CASSYLAGGSPSTDTQYF. The full variable domain, rest sourced from reference TRBV11-2 and TRBJ2-3, is EAGVAQSPRYKIIEKRQSVAFWCNPISGHATLYWYQQILGQGPKLLIQFQNNGVVDDSQLPKDRFSAERLKGVDSTLKIQPAKLEDSAVYLCASSYLAGGSPSTDTQYFGPGTRLTVL.

This clonotype turned up a few times. V usage is TRBV3-1 and J usage is TRBJ2-3; a possible D gene is TRBD1 (5 bases). CDR1 and CDR2 from the germline V gene are LGHDT and YNNKEL (reference sequence). Between the trimmed V and J ends, which lost 3 bases and 4 bases, there was a span of 14 bases. The CDR3 spans 15 residues. CDR3 region: CASSQPQDKPDTQYF. The CDR3 DNA reads TGTGCCAGCAGCCAGCCCCAGGACAAACCAGATACGCAGTATTTT.

The V and J genes are TRBV9 and TRBJ2-3, with a possible D match to TRBD2 (5 bases). Trimming shortened V by 0 bases and J by 5 bases, and 7 bases separated the two germline ends. This CDR3 spans 13 amino acids. Germline V lookup: CDR1 SGDLS, CDR2 YYNGEE. Here the CDR3 DNA reads TGTGCCAGCAGCGTAGGGGAGTTAGATACGCAGTATTTT. It is translated as CASSVGELDTQYF. Drawing the rest from reference TRBV9 and TRBJ2-3, the complete variable domain is DSGVTQTPKHLITATGQRVTLRCSPRSGDLSVYWYQQSLDQGLQFLIQYYNGEERAKGNILERFSAQQFPDLHSELNLSSLELGDSALYFCASSVGELDTQYFGPGTRLTVL.

Worth noting for this clonotype: Sequence at one end of the junction differs from germline and may be a read error. The chain carries TRBV14 and TRBJ2-6; 9 bases are a match to TRBD2. The CDR3 has 15 amino acids. The germline CDR1 and CDR2 sequences are SGHDN and FVKESK. The CDR3 loop is CASSTRGGGANVPTF. In DNA form, the CDR3 reads TGTGCCAGCAGCACCCGAGGCGGGGGGGCCAACGTCCCGACTTTC.